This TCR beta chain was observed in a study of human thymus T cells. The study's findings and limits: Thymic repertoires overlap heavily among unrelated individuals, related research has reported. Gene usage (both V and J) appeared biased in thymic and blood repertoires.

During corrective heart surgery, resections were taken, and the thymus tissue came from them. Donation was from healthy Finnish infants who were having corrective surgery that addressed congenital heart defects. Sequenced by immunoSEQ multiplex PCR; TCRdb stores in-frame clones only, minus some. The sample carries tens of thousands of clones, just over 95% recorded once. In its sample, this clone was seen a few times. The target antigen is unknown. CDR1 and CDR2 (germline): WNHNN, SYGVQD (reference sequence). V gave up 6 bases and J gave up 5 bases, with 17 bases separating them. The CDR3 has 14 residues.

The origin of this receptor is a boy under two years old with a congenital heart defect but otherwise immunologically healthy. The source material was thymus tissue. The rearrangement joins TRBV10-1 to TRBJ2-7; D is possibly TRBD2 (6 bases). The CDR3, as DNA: TGCGCCAGCAGCGCCGCATCCACTAGCAACGAGCAGTACTTC. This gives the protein CASSAASTSNEQYF.